This entry lists 32 T cell receptor beta chains sequenced from one sample in a study of control samples from healthy donors and cancer patients. The data were produced by immunoSEQ multiplex PCR, yet TCRdb's version contains in-frame clones alone and is incomplete. This sample has about 120,000 clones, with over 90% found just once. The sample consisted of blood. The receptors here all came from a man aged 25 to 40 in good health.

This rearrangement joins TRBV19 to TRBJ2-1, with TRBD1 matching over 7 bases. CDR1 is LNHDA and CDR2 is SQIVND in the germline V gene (reference sequence). With V trimmed by 6 bases and J by 4 bases, 6 bases remained unmatched. CDR3 length equals 14 residues. The CDR3 DNA is TGTGCCAGTAGCCGGGACAGAACTTACAATGAGCAGTTCTTC. It translates to CASSRDRTYNEQFF.

The chain links TRBV7-2 to TRBJ2-3; D is unresolved. Germline V gives CDR1 SGHTA, CDR2 FQGNSA. This CDR3 is built from 16 residues. V lost 1 base and J 6 bases, leaving 17 bases between the germline ends. CDR3 residues: CASSLGGPLVGDTQYF. For the CDR3, the DNA is TGTGCCAGCAGCTTAGGAGGTCCACTCGTCGGTGATACGCAGTATTTT.

The V gene is TRBV2, the J gene TRBJ1-4, with D unresolved. The CDR3 spans 13 residues. Between the trimmed V and J ends, which lost 6 bases and 6 bases, there was a span of 11 bases. Germline V lookup: CDR1 SNHLY, CDR2 FYNNEI. The CDR3 DNA is TGTGCCAGCAGCTCGGACGAGGATGAAAAACTGTTTTTT. The encoded protein is CASSSDEDEKLFF.

The J gene is TRBJ2-5, the V gene TRBV7-2, with TRBD2 identical over 10 bases. The CDR3 covers 14 residues. V lost 8 bases to trimming and J lost 4 bases; unmatched junction nucleotides: 7. CDR1 is SGHTA, CDR2 FQGNSA, per germline. CDR3 amino acids: CASSQRGGRETQYF. The CDR3 bases are TGTGCCAGCTCGCAGCGGGGGGGCAGAGAGACCCAGTACTTC.

This sequence joins TRBV7-3 and TRBJ1-1, with D hard to call. This CDR3 region has 16 residues. Germline loops: CDR1 SGHTA, CDR2 FQGTGA. V was shortened by 4 bases and J by 2 bases, with 17 bases between the two germline ends. CDR3 sequence reads: CASSSPQSGKNTEAFF. The CDR3 nucleotides are TGTGCCAGCAGCTCCCCGCAGAGCGGAAAAAACACTGAAGCTTTCTTT. The complete variable domain, with remaining parts taken from reference TRBV7-3 and TRBJ1-1, reads GAGVSQTPSNKVTEKGKYVELRCDPISGHTALYWYRQSLGQGPEFLIYFQGTGAADDSGLPNDRFFAVRPEGSVSTLKIQRTERGDSAVYLCASSSPQSGKNTEAFFGQGTRLTVV.

The V call is TRBV10-1, the J call TRBJ1-6; D is perhaps TRBD1 (6 bases). The germline V and J ends were trimmed by 6 bases and 10 bases, with 19 bases remaining between them. The CDR3 has 15 amino acids. Germline CDR1 is WNHNN and CDR2 is SYGVQD (reference sequence). CDR3 in DNA: TGCGCCAGCAGCCCGGGATCGGGGGGCCAATCACCCCTCCACTTT. As protein: CASSPGSGGQSPLHF.

The chain joins TRBV11-2 to TRBJ1-1, with no clear D. CDR1 is SGHAT and CDR2 is FQNNGV in the germline V gene. Trimming took 2 bases from V and 2 from J, leaving 3 bases between them. CDR3 length equals 12 residues. The CDR3 DNA reads TGTGCCAGCAGCTTAAGCAACACTGAAGCTTTCTTT. Amino acid sequence: CASSLSNTEAFF.

The gene calls are TRBV7-3 and TRBJ2-6; D is ambiguous. Germline assignment: CDR1 SGHTA and CDR2 FQGTGA. There are 15 residues in the CDR3. Trimming left V 5 bases short and J 0 bases short, with 8 bases between. The chain's CDR3 is CASSPRPSGANVLTF. The CDR3 DNA sequence: TGTGCCAGCAGCCCCCGGCCCTCTGGGGCCAACGTCCTGACTTTC.

This chain joins TRBV7-2 and TRBJ2-5, with TRBD1 identical over 9 bases. After removal of 5 bases from V and 9 bases from J, the junction contained 10 bases not matched to a gene. The CDR3 is made up of 14 amino acids. Per germline, CDR1 SGHTA and CDR2 FQGNSA. CDR3 sequence (DNA): TGTGCCAGCAGCCCAGGGACAGGGTACGGGGCCCAGTACTTC. It translates to CASSPGTGYGAQYF.

The J gene is TRBJ2-3, the V gene TRBV5-1; unclear D gene. CDR3 length: 15 residues. V was shortened by 0 bases and J by 0 bases, with 8 bases between the two germline ends. Looked up from germline, CDR1 is SGHRS and CDR2 is YFSETQ. Here the CDR3 DNA reads TGCGCCAGCAGCTTGGAGAACGGCAGCACAGATACGCAGTATTTT. The encoded protein is CASSLENGSTDTQYF.

With respect to this clone: Other nucleotide sequences in the sample specify the same CDR3. The chain carries TRBV28 and TRBJ2-2; D call uncertain. CDR1 and CDR2 from the germline V gene are MDHEN and SYDVKM. V dropped 4 bases and J dropped 1 base, with 7 bases sitting between them. The CDR3 totals 14 residues. For the CDR3, the DNA is TGTGCCAGCAGTTCCGGTCGGAACACCGGGGAGCTGTTTTTT. Amino acids: CASSSGRNTGELFF.

The chain recombines TRBV7-8 with TRBJ2-3; the match to TRBD2 covers 9 bases. Germline V lookup: CDR1 SGHVS, CDR2 FQNEAQ. With V trimmed by 2 bases and J by 5 bases, 5 bases remained unmatched. The CDR3 is made up of 15 amino acids. CDR3 sequence reads: CASSLQRGAVDTQYF. The CDR3 DNA is TGTGCCAGCAGCTTACAGCGGGGGGCCGTAGATACGCAGTATTTT.

This chain links TRBV27 with TRBJ2-1; 9 bases are shared with TRBD2. The CDR3 runs to 19 residues. V shed 2 bases and J 9 bases; nucleotides not matched to a gene: 20. In germline, CDR1 is MNHEY, CDR2 SMNVEV (reference sequence). CDR3 region: CASSLIGPAGGSFSFEQFF. DNA of the CDR3: TGTGCCAGCAGTTTAATCGGGCCAGCGGGGGGAAGTTTTTCGTTTGAGCAGTTCTTC.

V usage is TRBV9 and J usage is TRBJ2-2; no definite D call. Germline CDR1 and CDR2: SGDLS and YYNGEE. V lost 0 bases and J lost 4, with 13 bases in between. The CDR3 totals 16 residues. CDR3 bases: TGTGCCAGCAGCGTAGCCGGTCCCGCCGGCACCGGGGAGCTGTTTTTT. Translating it yields CASSVAGPAGTGELFF.

This clone was seen only once. V is TRBV19 and J is TRBJ2-2, with TRBD1 as a possible D gene (5 bases). In germline, CDR1 is LNHDA, CDR2 SQIVND (reference sequence). CDR3 length equals 14 residues. Trimming shortened V by 7 bases and J by 2 bases, and 11 bases separated the two germline ends. The CDR3 DNA reads TGTGCCAGTAAAGGGCAGGGAAACACCGGGGAGCTGTTTTTT. Amino acids: CASKGQGNTGELFF.

The chain employs TRBV12-5 and TRBJ2-3; 9 bases are shared with TRBD2. With V trimmed by 7 bases and J by 6 bases, 8 bases remained unmatched. The CDR3 covers 14 residues. The germline gives CDR1 LGHNT, CDR2 FRNRAP. Written as DNA, the CDR3 is TGTGCTAGTGCCCCTAGCGGGGATGAGGATACGCAGTATTTT. This sequence encodes CASAPSGDEDTQYF.

J is TRBJ2-1 and V is TRBV18; TRBD2 agrees at 14 bases. With V trimmed by 6 bases and J by 6 bases, 13 bases remained unmatched. The CDR3 loop spans 18 amino acids. CDR1 is KGHSH and CDR2 is LQKENI in the germline V gene. The CDR3 nucleotides are TGTGCCAGCTCGGAGGGACTAGCGGGGGCCTTCATTCGCAATGAGCAGTTCTTC. Translated: CASSEGLAGAFIRNEQFF.

The CDR3 loop reads CASSSLRGTGELFF. The CDR3, as DNA: TGTGCCAGCAGCTCATTAAGAGGTACCGGGGAGCTGTTTTTT. The rearrangement links TRBV7-9 to TRBJ2-2; D gene uncertain. CDR1 is SEHNR, CDR2 FQNEAQ, per germline (reference sequence). The CDR3 length is 14 residues. V gave up 4 bases and J gave up 5 bases, with 11 bases separating them. Full variable domain (rest looked up from reference TRBV7-9 and TRBJ2-2): DTGVSQNPRHKITKRGQNVTFRCDPISEHNRLYWYRQTLGQGPEFLTYFQNEAQLEKSRLLSDRFSAERPKGSFSTLEIQRTEQGDSAMYLCASSSLRGTGELFFGEGSRLTVL.

The V call is TRBV7-2, the J call TRBJ1-2; D remains unclear. The CDR3 length is 14 residues. Germline CDR1 SGHTA, CDR2 FQGNSA. Trimming took off 5 bases at V and 3 bases at J, with 13 bases between the two ends. In DNA, the CDR3 is TGTGCCAGCAGCCCGATCCAATCCTACTATGGCTACACCTTC. This translates into CASSPIQSYYGYTF.

The rearrangement links TRBV28 to TRBJ1-5, with D possibly TRBD1 on 5 matching bases. V was clipped by 9 bases and J by 0 bases, with 12 bases between them. The CDR3 covers 14 residues. Germline CDR1 MDHEN, CDR2 SYDVKM. The CDR3 DNA reads as TGTGCCAGTGTAGTGGGGGATAGCAATCAGCCCCAGCATTTT. It specifies CASVVGDSNQPQHF.

V gene TRBV6-5 combines with J gene TRBJ1-6; D call uncertain. The germline V and J ends were trimmed by 6 bases and 9 bases, with 9 bases remaining between them. Germline V gives CDR1 MNHEY, CDR2 SVGAGI. The CDR3 is made up of 12 amino acids. The CDR3 nucleotides are TGTGCCAGCAGACCACGGGGTTCACCCCTCCACTTT. It yields the protein CASRPRGSPLHF.

The V call is TRBV28, the J call TRBJ2-7, with TRBD2 matching over 7 bases. The CDR3 is 12 amino acids. Germline-derived CDR1 and CDR2 are MDHEN and SYDVKM. Trimming removed 6 bases from V and 6 bases from J; junction bases left unmatched: 5. CDR3 in amino acids: CASSLPGGEQYF. DNA for the CDR3: TGTGCCAGCAGCCTTCCGGGGGGCGAGCAGTACTTC.

V is TRBV9 and J is TRBJ2-3, with D hard to call. Trimming shortened V by 6 bases and J by 4 bases, and 18 bases separated the two germline ends. Germline V CDR1 and CDR2: SGDLS, YYNGEE. The length of the CDR3 is 15 residues. The CDR3 DNA sequence: TGTGCCAGCACCAGACACTCAGATGGTCCAGATACGCAGTATTTT. Translating it yields CASTRHSDGPDTQYF.

The V call is TRBV5-8, the J call TRBJ2-2, with D perhaps matching TRBD2 (5 bases). Trimming shortened V by 0 bases and J by 5 bases, and 8 bases separated the two germline ends. CDR1 SGHTS and CDR2 YDEGEE come from the germline V gene. The CDR3 runs to 14 residues. The CDR3 region is CASSLGPGTGELFF. The CDR3 DNA reads as TGTGCCAGCAGCTTGGGTCCGGGGACCGGGGAGCTGTTTTTT. Filled out from reference TRBV5-8 and TRBJ2-2, the complete variable domain reads EAGVTQSPTHLIKTRGQQATLRCSPISGHTSVYWYQQALGLGLQFLLWYDEGEERNRGNFPPRFSGRQFPNYSSELNVNALELEDSALYLCASSLGPGTGELFFGEGSRLTVL.

This chain uses TRBV2 with TRBJ1-5; D is perhaps TRBD1 (5 bases). V was pared by 4 bases and J by 1 base, with 5 bases between. This CDR3 has 13 amino acids. Germline V gives CDR1 SNHLY, CDR2 FYNNEI. The CDR3 reads CASSGDSNQPQHF. The CDR3 DNA reads as TGTGCCAGCAGTGGGGACAGCAATCAGCCCCAGCATTTT.

V usage is TRBV7-9 and J usage is TRBJ2-1; unclear D gene. The CDR3 is 12 residues long. Trimming took off 4 bases at V and 10 bases at J, with 11 bases between the two ends. Germline loops: CDR1 SEHNR, CDR2 FQNEAQ (reference sequence). The CDR3 region is CASSWYRGEQFF. CDR3 DNA: TGTGCCAGCAGCTGGTACCGCGGCGAGCAGTTCTTC. Variable domain in full (rest from reference TRBV7-9 and TRBJ2-1): DTGVSQNPRHKITKRGQNVTFRCDPISEHNRLYWYRQTLGQGPEFLTYFQNEAQLEKSRLLSDRFSAERPKGSFSTLEIQRTEQGDSAMYLCASSWYRGEQFFGPGTRLTVL.

This rearrangement joins TRBV28 to TRBJ2-1; 9 bases map to TRBD2. Trimming took 6 bases from V and 3 from J; bases not matched to a gene: 3. Per germline, CDR1 MDHEN and CDR2 SYDVKM. The CDR3 contains 14 residues. CDR3 DNA sequence: TGTGCCAGCAGGTATAGCGGGGGCTACAATGAGCAGTTCTTC. It codes for CASRYSGGYNEQFF.

This chain connects TRBV24-1 to TRBJ1-2; D is perhaps TRBD1 (5 bases). V lost 0 bases to trimming and J lost 8 bases, with 6 bases between them. The CDR3 is made up of 12 amino acids. Germline CDR1 KGHDR, CDR2 SFDVKD. CDR3 in DNA: TGTGCCACCAGTGATTTGGGGGACGGCTACACCTTC. It is translated as CATSDLGDGYTF.

This clone was seen just once. The rearrangement joins TRBV14 to TRBJ1-3; D ambiguous. Trimming left V 0 bases short and J 0 bases short, with 15 bases between. From germline, CDR1 is SGHDN and CDR2 FVKESK. CDR3 length: 18 amino acids. Here the CDR3 DNA reads TGTGCCAGCAGCCAAGAGGACCGGGGAGGAAACTCTGGAAACACCATATATTTT. Residues: CASSQEDRGGNSGNTIYF.

The V call is TRBV24-1, the J call TRBJ1-5; D not certain. The CDR3 spans 14 residues. V was clipped by 5 bases and J by 0 bases, with 7 bases between them. From germline, CDR1 is KGHDR and CDR2 SFDVKD. CDR3: CATSGGYSNQPQHF. CDR3 bases: TGTGCCACCAGTGGAGGTTATAGCAATCAGCCCCAGCATTTT.

With regard to this clone: At one end, the junction sequence differs from germline, possibly due to a read error. This sequence joins TRBV7-3 and TRBJ2-3, with D perhaps assigned TRBD1 or TRBD2 (5 bases each). The germline V gene has CDR1 SGHTA and CDR2 FQGTGA. This CDR3 has 11 amino acids. CDR3 in DNA: TGTGCCAGCAGCGCCGGGACGGGCATAGTTTTT. Residues: CASSAGTGIVF.

The rearrangement joins TRBV5-1 to TRBJ1-1; possible D gene TRBD1, 6 bases. The germline V gene has CDR1 SGHRS and CDR2 YFSETQ. This CDR3 contains 14 residues. Trimming shortened V by 2 bases and J by 11 bases, and 19 bases separated the two germline ends. CDR3 residues: CASSFRDPGDTAFF. The CDR3 DNA follows: TGCGCCAGCAGCTTCCGGGACCCAGGGGATACGGCTTTCTTT.